A single sample is the source of the 32 T cell receptor beta chains below, sequenced in a study of T cell responses to AZD1222 COVID-19 vaccine. The method was immunoSEQ multiplex PCR; TCRdb's version includes in-frame clones alone and lacks a portion of them. The table lists 120,000 or so clones, around 91% of them singletons. This specimen consisted of peripheral blood, obtained on day 0 of MenACWY control vaccination. The receptor source for this set is an adult in good health.

This clone is a singleton in its sample. This chain uses TRBV30 with TRBJ2-5; D is uncertain. This CDR3 has 14 amino acids. Germline V lookup: CDR1 GTSNPN, CDR2 SVGIG (reference sequence). V was pared by 2 bases and J by 2 bases, with 12 bases between. The CDR3 nucleotides are TGTGCCTGGAGTCCCCTTTGGAGTCAAGAGACCCAGTACTTC. This codes for CAWSPLWSQETQYF.

The V call is TRBV14, the J call TRBJ2-1; D gene uncertain. CDR1 and CDR2 from the germline V gene are SGHDN and FVKESK. CDR3 length equals 13 residues. The V end lost 6 bases, the J end lost 5 bases, and 11 bases lay between the germline ends. The CDR3: CASSQSPDNEQFF. In DNA form, the CDR3 reads TGTGCCAGCAGTCAAAGCCCTGACAATGAGCAGTTCTTC.

This clone was counted between two and nine times. The V gene is TRBV9, the J gene TRBJ1-1; 8 bases map to TRBD1. Germline assignment: CDR1 SGDLS and CDR2 YYNGEE. The CDR3 covers 14 residues. V was clipped by 4 bases and J by 5 bases; unmatched bases: 7. In nucleotides, the CDR3 is TGTGCCAGCAGCCTAGGACAGGGAGGGACTGAAGCTTTCTTT. It yields the protein CASSLGQGGTEAFF.

This sequence joins TRBV5-4 and TRBJ2-7; D uncertain. Between the trimmed V and J ends, which lost 0 bases and 5 bases, there was a span of 6 bases. Per germline, CDR1 SGHNT and CDR2 YYREEE (reference sequence). This CDR3 spans 12 amino acids. The CDR3, as DNA: TGTGCCAGCAGCTTGGAGGGTGACGAGCAGTACGTC. Translating gives CASSLEGDEQYV.

The rearrangement links TRBV4-2 to TRBJ1-1, with D perhaps matching TRBD1 (5 bases). The CDR3 covers 15 residues. Trimming removed 0 bases from V and 3 bases from J, with 11 bases in between. The germline CDR1 and CDR2 sequences are LGHNA and YNFKEQ. CDR3 protein: CASSQDRGLDTEAFF. The CDR3 nucleotides read TGTGCCAGCAGCCAAGATCGGGGGTTGGACACTGAAGCTTTCTTT.

Only one count was recorded for this clone. This sequence joins TRBV10-3 and TRBJ2-1, with D unclear. The CDR3 has 12 residues. V dropped 0 bases and J dropped 9 bases, with 6 bases sitting between them. CDR1 is ENHRY and CDR2 is SYGVKD in the germline V gene. The CDR3 DNA is TGTGCCATCAGTGAGTCAGGTACTGAGCAGTTCTTC. Amino acid sequence: CAISESGTEQFF.

This rearrangement joins TRBV5-5 to TRBJ2-5, with a weak D call TRBD1 (6 bases). Germline V gives CDR1 SGHKS, CDR2 YYEKEE (reference sequence). The CDR3 contains 14 residues. With 1 base removed from V and 3 bases from J, the gap between germline ends came to 10 bases. The CDR3 reads CASSLRAGEETQYF. CDR3 coding DNA: TGTGCCAGCAGCTTGAGGGCAGGGGAAGAGACCCAGTACTTC.

This clone was recorded only once. The J gene is TRBJ1-1, the V gene TRBV14; maybe TRBD1 (5 bases). V lost 0 bases and J 11 bases, leaving 13 bases between the germline ends. The V gene's germline CDR1 is SGHDN and CDR2 FVKESK. This CDR3 contains 13 residues. CDR3 sequence reads: CASSQEGVGGAFF. In nucleotides, the CDR3 is TGTGCCAGCAGCCAAGAAGGTGTGGGGGGGGCTTTCTTT.

V gene TRBV6-2 or TRBV6-3 combines with J gene TRBJ2-7; 7 positions agree with TRBD1. The trim removed 2 bases at V and 3 bases at J, leaving 4 bases unmatched. The germline gives CDR1 MNHEY, CDR2 SVGEGT. The CDR3 is 14 amino acids. CDR3 amino acids: CASSYVQGLYEQYF. Here the CDR3 DNA reads TGTGCCAGCAGTTACGTACAGGGGCTCTACGAGCAGTACTTC.

V usage is TRBV23-1 and J usage is TRBJ1-1; possible D gene TRBD1, 6 bases. TRBV23-1 is filed as an ORF, its function uncertain. Trimming shortened V by 0 bases and J by 0 bases, and 20 bases separated the two germline ends. CDR3 length: 19 amino acids. The CDR3 spells CASSQSGGRGPSLNTEAFF. The CDR3 DNA reads TGCGCCAGCAGTCAATCGGGGGGCAGGGGTCCTTCTTTGAACACTGAAGCTTTCTTT.

J is TRBJ2-1 and V is TRBV5-1; 11 bases align to TRBD2. Germline V gene data show CDR1 as SGHRS and CDR2 as YFSETQ. J was trimmed by 8 bases and V by 4 bases; bases with no gene match: 11. This CDR3 has 16 residues. The CDR3 loop is CASSAWKLAGADEQFF. The CDR3 DNA sequence: TGCGCCAGCAGCGCCTGGAAACTAGCGGGGGCCGATGAGCAGTTCTTC.

V is TRBV4-1 and J is TRBJ2-7; D may be TRBD2 (6 bases). The V gene's germline CDR1 is MGHRA and CDR2 YSYEKL. Trimming cost V 1 base and J 4 bases, with 11 bases left between them. The CDR3 spans 14 residues. CDR3 in amino acids: CASSQGPGGYEQYF. CDR3 coding DNA: TGCGCCAGCAGCCAAGGGCCTGGGGGGTACGAGCAGTACTTC.

The chain is built from TRBV9 and TRBJ1-6; 7 nucleotides line up with TRBD1. This CDR3 has 18 residues. The J segment lost 9 bases and the V segment lost 4 bases, leaving 19 bases of the junction unmatched. The germline CDR1 and CDR2 sequences are SGDLS and YYNGEE. The DNA of the CDR3 is TGTGCCAGCAGCCTTAGACAGGGCCTCACAGGGGATGGTTCACCCCTCCACTTT. Translation: CASSLRQGLTGDGSPLHF.

This clone was counted a single time. The CDR3 DNA is TGTGCCAGCAGTTACGGGGGTATCTACAATGAGCAGTTCTTC. This sequence encodes CASSYGGIYNEQFF. V and J are TRBV6-2 or TRBV6-3 and TRBJ2-1; the D gene could be TRBD1 or TRBD2 (5 bases each). CDR3 length: 14 residues. Germline-derived CDR1 and CDR2 are MNHEY and SVGEGT. The V gene lost 2 bases and the J gene lost 3 bases, with 8 bases spanning the gap.

This clone appeared a few times. This rearrangement joins TRBV6-5 to TRBJ2-3; the match to TRBD2 covers 8 bases. Germline CDR1 is MNHEY and CDR2 is SVGAGI. Losses at the gene ends were 7 bases for V and 3 bases for J; bases not matched to a gene: 6. The CDR3 loop spans 14 amino acids. The CDR3 bases are TGTGCCAGCAACCCGGGGGGGCTGACAGATACGCAGTATTTT. Translating it yields CASNPGGLTDTQYF.

The chain couples TRBV18 to TRBJ2-2; D gene unclear. Trimming pared 0 bases from V and 4 bases from J, leaving 3 bases between. The CDR3 sequence is 13 residues long. CDR1 is KGHSH and CDR2 is LQKENI in the germline V gene. CDR3 DNA sequence: TGTGCCAGCTCACCACCGGGCACCGGGGAGCTGTTTTTT. Translation: CASSPPGTGELFF. Filled out from reference TRBV18 and TRBJ2-2, the complete variable domain reads NAGVMQNPRHLVRRRGQEARLRCSPMKGHSHVYWYRQLPEEGLKFMVYLQKENIIDESGMPKERFSAEFPKEGPSILRIQQVVRGDSAAYFCASSPPGTGELFFGEGSRLTVL.

This clone turned up a few times. V gene TRBV4-1 combines with J gene TRBJ1-5, with D unclear. The CDR3 length is 15 residues. Trimming took 2 bases from V and 2 from J, leaving 10 bases between them. Germline loops: CDR1 MGHRA, CDR2 YSYEKL. CDR3 residues: CASSQLGRGNQPQHF. The CDR3 nucleotides read TGCGCCAGCAGCCAATTAGGCAGAGGCAATCAGCCCCAGCATTTT.

The V and J genes are TRBV6-1 and TRBJ1-4; possibly TRBD1 for D (6 bases). Trimming left V 0 bases short and J 7 bases short, with 18 bases between. Germline loops: CDR1 MNHNS, CDR2 SASEGT. The CDR3 covers 17 residues. CDR3 sequence (DNA): TGTGCCAGCAGTGAAGCGCAGATGGGCAGGGGTAGTGAAAAACTGTTTTTT. Its translation is CASSEAQMGRGSEKLFF.

This chain connects TRBV2 to TRBJ1-5; D may be TRBD1 (5 bases). Germline V CDR1 and CDR2: SNHLY, FYNNEI. V lost 6 bases and J lost 0, with 9 bases in between. The CDR3 sequence is 14 residues long. Written as DNA, the CDR3 is TGTGCCAGCAGCGGGGCCAGTAGCAATCAGCCCCAGCATTTT. Amino acid sequence: CASSGASSNQPQHF.

The V call is TRBV7-8, the J call TRBJ1-2; 8 bases are shared with TRBD1. This CDR3 spans 12 amino acids. Per germline, CDR1 SGHVS and CDR2 FQNEAQ. The trim removed 5 bases at V and 14 bases at J, leaving 10 bases unmatched. The chain's CDR3 is CASSGDRIIKTF. The CDR3, as DNA: TGTGCCAGCAGCGGGGACAGGATTATTAAGACCTTC.

This chain joins TRBV7-3 and TRBJ2-2; D is uncertain. Germline CDR1 reads SGHTA; CDR2 reads FQGTGA. V was clipped by 1 base and J by 5 bases, with 5 bases between them. The CDR3 runs to 13 residues. The CDR3 DNA is TGTGCCAGCAGCTTAATACAGACCGGGGAGCTGTTTTTT. This gives the protein CASSLIQTGELFF.

The V gene is TRBV18, the J gene TRBJ1-2; 8 bases agree with TRBD1. The CDR3 spans 16 residues. Trimming cost V 3 bases and J 7 bases; bases outside gene matches: 13. CDR1 and CDR2 from the germline V gene are KGHSH and LQKENI. This CDR3 is CASSPALTGESRGYTF. CDR3 DNA: TGTGCCAGCTCACCGGCATTGACAGGGGAATCGCGTGGCTACACCTTC. Combining the CDR3 with reference TRBV18 and TRBJ1-2 gives the whole variable domain NAGVMQNPRHLVRRRGQEARLRCSPMKGHSHVYWYRQLPEEGLKFMVYLQKENIIDESGMPKERFSAEFPKEGPSILRIQQVVRGDSAAYFCASSPALTGESRGYTFGSGTRLTVV.

Remarks on this clone: The same CDR3 is also encoded by other DNA sequences in this sample. The chain employs TRBV7-3 and TRBJ2-7, with D unresolved. V lost 2 bases, J lost 4 bases, and 15 bases lay in between. This CDR3 is built from 15 residues. Germline V lookup: CDR1 SGHTA, CDR2 FQGTGA. The CDR3 protein is CASSLGVGAQYEQYF. CDR3 sequence (DNA): TGTGCCAGCAGCTTAGGGGTGGGCGCCCAATACGAGCAGTACTTC. Full variable domain (remainder filled in from reference TRBV7-3 and TRBJ2-7): GAGVSQTPSNKVTEKGKYVELRCDPISGHTALYWYRQSLGQGPEFLIYFQGTGAADDSGLPNDRFFAVRPEGSVSTLKIQRTERGDSAVYLCASSLGVGAQYEQYFGPGTRLTVT.

This clone was observed once. The chain carries TRBV24-1 and TRBJ1-1, with 8 nucleotides matching TRBD1. The CDR3 sequence is 15 residues long. J gave up 4 bases and V 3 bases, and 6 bases lay outside the gene matches. Germline-derived CDR1 and CDR2 are KGHDR and SFDVKD. This CDR3 reads CATSDAQGASTEAFF. The CDR3 DNA reads as TGTGCCACCAGTGATGCCCAGGGGGCGAGCACTGAAGCTTTCTTT.

The V call is TRBV4-3, the J call TRBJ2-2; D remains unclear. Trimming left V 1 base short and J 9 bases short, with 18 bases between. The germline V gene encodes CDR1 LGHNA and CDR2 YSLEER. This CDR3 has 16 amino acids. The CDR3: CASSQGTSDDGRELFF. The CDR3 coding sequence is TGCGCCAGCAGCCAAGGTACCAGCGACGATGGCCGGGAGCTGTTTTTT.

This clone has just one count. The chain combines TRBV11-3 with TRBJ2-5; D assignment may be TRBD1 or TRBD2 (5 bases each). Trimming took 2 bases from V and 3 from J, leaving 19 bases between them. The CDR3 covers 17 residues. Per germline, CDR1 SGHNT and CDR2 YENEEA. This CDR3 is CASSLSLVGAGEETQYF. The CDR3 nucleotides are TGTGCCAGCAGCTTAAGTTTGGTCGGGGCTGGCGAAGAGACCCAGTACTTC. The full variable domain, in which reference TRBV11-3 and TRBJ2-5 provide the parts outside the CDR3, is EAGVVQSPRYKIIEKKQPVAFWCNPISGHNTLYWYLQNLGQGPELLIRYENEEAVDDSQLPKDRFSAERLKGVDSTLKIQPAELGDSAVYLCASSLSLVGAGEETQYFGPGTRLLVL.

The chain links TRBV7-2 to TRBJ2-1, with a tentative D call TRBD1 (6 bases). The CDR3 runs 19 residues. Germline loops: CDR1 SGHTA, CDR2 FQGNSA. Trimming pared 1 base from V and 2 bases from J, leaving 21 bases between. CDR3 residues: CASSLVQGTHLITYNEQFF. For the CDR3, the DNA is TGTGCCAGCAGCTTAGTGCAGGGGACCCATCTGATTACCTACAATGAGCAGTTCTTC.

This rearrangement joins TRBV3-1 (or the pseudogene TRBV3-2) to TRBJ2-2; 8 nucleotides align to TRBD2. V shed 6 bases and J 6 bases; nucleotides not matched to a gene: 6. There are 14 residues in the CDR3. Per the germline V gene, CDR1 is LGHDT and CDR2 is YNNKEL (reference sequence). This chain's CDR3 is CASRGAGEAGELFF. The CDR3 DNA reads TGTGCCAGCAGGGGAGCGGGAGAGGCCGGGGAGCTGTTTTTT.

V is TRBV29-1 and J is TRBJ2-7, with 8 bases identical to TRBD2. The CDR3 length is 13 residues. Trimming at V came to 2 bases and at J to 7 bases, leaving 7 bases not matched to a gene. Germline CDR1 and CDR2: SQVTM and ANQGSEA. The CDR3 spells CSVERSGTREQYF. DNA for the CDR3: TGCAGCGTTGAACGTAGCGGGACTAGAGAGCAGTACTTC.

The CDR3 nucleotides read TGTGCCAGCAGCTCCAGACAGAAGCTACAAGAGACCCAGTACTTC. Translating gives CASSSRQKLQETQYF. The V call is TRBV5-5, the J call TRBJ2-5; perhaps TRBD1 as D (5 bases). This CDR3 comprises 15 residues. The germline gives CDR1 SGHKS, CDR2 YYEKEE (reference sequence). V shed 3 bases and J shed 2 bases, with 14 bases lying between them.

This chain links TRBV19 with TRBJ1-1, with D unclear. Per germline, CDR1 LNHDA and CDR2 SQIVND (reference sequence). The V and J ends lost 2 bases and 1 base respectively, with 11 bases between them. The CDR3 is made up of 15 amino acids. The CDR3 spells CASSIYSNGNTEAFF. As DNA, the CDR3 is TGTGCCAGTAGTATATATAGTAACGGGAACACTGAAGCTTTCTTT.

In this sample, this clone turned up a few times. The chain has TRBV11-2 and TRBJ2-4, with TRBD2 identical over 9 bases. This CDR3 is 18 amino acids long. V trimming: 5 bases; J trimming: 8 bases; junction bases outside the gene matches: 19. The germline V gene encodes CDR1 SGHAT and CDR2 FQNNGV. The DNA for the CDR3 is TGTGCCAGCAGCCCCGGGTGGGTGATTAGCGGGAGAGCGGACATTCAGTACTTC. Residues: CASSPGWVISGRADIQYF.